This passage covers 21 T cell receptor beta chains from one sample sequenced in a study of cytomegalovirus exposure and HLA in healthy donors. Vbeta (60) and Jbeta (13) primers were used in the PCR. Using immunoSEQ multiplex PCR, the repertoire was profiled, and TCRdb retains in-frame clones only, with some absent. The data hold approximately 120,000 clones, with over 70% observed a single time. The sample consisted of PBMCs. The receptors here all came from a young man in good health and CMV-seronegative.

This sequence joins TRBV29-1 and TRBJ2-7; tentatively, D is TRBD2 (6 bases). The germline V gene encodes CDR1 SQVTM and CDR2 ANQGSEA. The CDR3 extends over 13 amino acids. Trimming stripped 4 bases from V and 2 bases from J, with 12 bases between. The CDR3 loop is CSVGYRGTYEQYF. CDR3 DNA sequence: TGCAGCGTTGGATATCGGGGGACCTACGAGCAGTACTTC.

The J gene is TRBJ2-7, the V gene TRBV6-5; D is perhaps TRBD2 (6 bases). The CDR3 length is 15 residues. Germline lookup yields CDR1 MNHEY and CDR2 SVGAGI. V lost 2 bases, J lost 3 bases, and 14 bases lay in between. CDR3 DNA: TGTGCCAGCAGTTACGGGGACGGGGGTGGCTACGAGCAGTACTTC. This codes for CASSYGDGGGYEQYF.

This chain links TRBV28 with TRBJ2-6; TRBD1 matches 7 bases. The CDR3 sequence is 17 residues long. J was trimmed by 1 base and V by 7 bases; bases with no gene match: 10. Germline CDR1 reads MDHEN; CDR2 reads SYDVKM. The chain's CDR3 is CASTDLDRKSGANVLTF. CDR3 bases: TGTGCCAGCACCGATTTGGACAGGAAATCTGGGGCCAACGTCCTGACTTTC.

The chain is built from TRBV28 and TRBJ1-5; D is unclear. The ends were cut back, 3 bases at V and 4 bases at J, with 16 bases in the middle. This CDR3 has 16 amino acids. From germline, CDR1 is MDHEN and CDR2 SYDVKM. The CDR3 loop is CASSFIPGARNQPQHF. CDR3 DNA: TGTGCCAGCAGTTTCATCCCCGGCGCGAGGAATCAGCCCCAGCATTTT.

V gene TRBV30 combines with J gene TRBJ2-7, with 9 bases matching TRBD1. V lost 4 bases, J lost 1 base, and 11 bases stayed unmatched. The CDR3 contains 16 residues. The germline CDR1 and CDR2 sequences are GTSNPN and SVGIG (reference sequence). The CDR3 bases are TGTGCCTGGAAAATTTCCGGGACAGGGCGTTCCTACGAGCAGTACTTC. It is translated as CAWKISGTGRSYEQYF.

The rearrangement joins TRBV25-1 to TRBJ2-1; 7 positions match TRBD1. CDR1 and CDR2 from the germline V gene are MGHDK and SYGVNS. This CDR3 has 18 residues. The V segment lost 0 bases and the J segment 0 bases; nucleotides outside the gene matches: 8. The CDR3 DNA is TGTGCCAGCAGTGAATATCCCCCGGACAGGAGCTCCTACAATGAGCAGTTCTTC. This translates into CASSEYPPDRSSYNEQFF.

V is TRBV7-6 and J is TRBJ1-5; maybe TRBD1 (5 bases). Germline V gives CDR1 SGHVS, CDR2 FNYEAQ. CDR3 size: 15 residues. With 3 bases removed from V and 5 bases from J, the gap between germline ends came to 14 bases. CDR3: CASSFTSGQDQPQHF. The CDR3 DNA follows: TGTGCCAGCAGCTTTACATCAGGGCAGGATCAGCCCCAGCATTTT.

The genes are TRBV19 and TRBJ1-1; D is unresolved. The V gene lost 3 bases and the J gene lost 1 base, with 6 bases spanning the gap. Germline V gene data show CDR1 as LNHDA and CDR2 as SQIVND (reference sequence). The CDR3 consists of 13 residues. In nucleotides, the CDR3 is TGTGCCAGTAGTATCGGGGAGAACACTGAAGCTTTCTTT. Protein: CASSIGENTEAFF.

The rearrangement joins TRBV30 to TRBJ2-3; the D is unclear. Trimming cost V 2 bases and J 2 bases, with 8 bases left between them. Germline CDR1 is GTSNPN and CDR2 is SVGIG (reference sequence). This CDR3 is built from 13 residues. In DNA, the CDR3 is TGTGCCTGGAGTCCTCCCCCCACAGATACGCAGTATTTT. Its protein product is CAWSPPPTDTQYF.

This rearrangement joins TRBV4-2 to TRBJ2-1; 12 bases fit TRBD2. This CDR3 is 19 amino acids long. CDR1 and CDR2 (germline): LGHNA, YNFKEQ. V lost 1 base to trimming and J lost 2 bases; unmatched junction nucleotides: 9. CDR3 sequence (DNA): TGTGCCAGCAGCCAAGCTCGCCTAGCGGGAGGGGGGACCTACAATGAGCAGTTCTTC. Residues: CASSQARLAGGGTYNEQFF.

This clone was observed once. The chain couples TRBV28 to TRBJ2-5; no clear D gene. The CDR3 is made up of 13 amino acids. With 5 bases removed from V and 2 bases from J, the gap between germline ends came to 9 bases. Per the germline V gene, CDR1 is MDHEN and CDR2 is SYDVKM. The CDR3 bases are TGTGCCAGCAGTATCCGGGTTCAAGAGACCCAGTACTTC. It yields the protein CASSIRVQETQYF.

This sequence joins TRBV4-1 and TRBJ1-1; D call uncertain. The ends were cut back, 3 bases at V and 5 bases at J, with 13 bases in the middle. The CDR3 sequence is 14 residues long. Per the germline V gene, CDR1 is MGHRA and CDR2 is YSYEKL. This CDR3 reads CASSHPRGVTEAFF. The CDR3 bases are TGCGCCAGCAGCCACCCCCGGGGAGTGACTGAAGCTTTCTTT.

The chain couples TRBV30 to TRBJ2-7; 9 nucleotides agree with TRBD1. V lost 3 bases, J lost 3 bases, and 6 bases stayed unmatched. Germline loops: CDR1 GTSNPN, CDR2 SVGIG (reference sequence). This CDR3 region has 14 residues. CDR3 sequence reads: CAWSPGTGIYEQYF. The CDR3 coding sequence is TGTGCCTGGAGCCCCGGGACAGGGATCTACGAGCAGTACTTC.

The chain has TRBV28 and TRBJ1-5; 7 bases map to TRBD1. This CDR3 region has 14 residues. Losses at the gene ends were 4 bases for V and 8 bases for J; bases not matched to a gene: 8. The germline V gene encodes CDR1 MDHEN and CDR2 SYDVKM. The DNA for the CDR3 is TGTGCCAGCAGTTCCCTGACAGGGTGGAAGCCCCAGCATTTT. Encoded protein: CASSSLTGWKPQHF.

With regard to this clone: Other DNA sequences of this sample code for an identical CDR3. V usage is TRBV30 and J usage is TRBJ2-2; 10 positions agree with TRBD1. The CDR3 spans 19 residues. V lost 1 base, J lost 2 bases, and 13 bases stayed unmatched. Germline V gene sequence: CDR1 GTSNPN, CDR2 SVGIG (reference sequence). This chain's CDR3 is CAWSAPGTGDIGNTGELFF. The CDR3 coding sequence is TGTGCCTGGAGTGCCCCCGGGACAGGGGATATAGGAAACACCGGGGAGCTGTTTTTT. Combining the CDR3 with reference TRBV30 and TRBJ2-2 gives the whole variable domain SQTIHQWPATLVQPVGSPLSLECTVEGTSNPNLYWYRQAAGRGLQLLFYSVGIGQISSEVPQNLSASRPQDRQFILSSKKLLLSDSGFYLCAWSAPGTGDIGNTGELFFGEGSRLTVL.

The V and J genes are TRBV29-1 and TRBJ1-3, with no clear D. The length of the CDR3 is 13 residues. Germline V CDR1 and CDR2: SQVTM, ANQGSEA. Trimming left V 5 bases short and J 0 bases short, with 8 bases between. CDR3 DNA sequence: TGCAGCGTTAACCCGAGCTCTGGAAACACCATATATTTT. This sequence encodes CSVNPSSGNTIYF.

The chain combines TRBV6-1 with TRBJ2-4; 7 bases fit TRBD1. The germline gives CDR1 MNHNS, CDR2 SASEGT. The CDR3 runs to 14 residues. V dropped 1 base and J dropped 8; count of bases not matched to a gene: 5. CDR3 DNA: TGTGCCAGCAGTGAAGTGACAGGGAAAGACATTCAGTACTTC. Amino acids: CASSEVTGKDIQYF.

This clone occurred a few times. The rearrangement joins TRBV6-5 to TRBJ1-6, with TRBD1 identical over 11 bases. The V gene end was trimmed by 6 bases and the J gene end by 9 bases; junction bases not matched to a gene: 7. The CDR3 is 15 residues long. CDR1 and CDR2 from the germline V gene are MNHEY and SVGAGI. CDR3: CASSLDRGLSSPLHF. The DNA for the CDR3 is TGTGCCAGCAGCCTGGACAGGGGGCTGAGTTCACCCCTCCACTTT.

This sequence joins TRBV28 and TRBJ2-5; 7 nucleotides match TRBD2. This CDR3 is 14 amino acids long. Germline lookup yields CDR1 MDHEN and CDR2 SYDVKM. V lost 7 bases to trimming and J lost 5 bases; unmatched junction nucleotides: 10. The CDR3 DNA is TGTGCCAGCATGGGGGGGGGAGGAGGCGAGACCCAGTACTTC. It is translated as CASMGGGGGETQYF.

CDR3 nucleotides: TGTGCCTGGAGTGACGGAACAGGGAATTATTCACCCCTCCACTTT. Its translation: CAWSDGTGNYSPLHF. This sequence joins TRBV30 and TRBJ1-6; perhaps TRBD1 as D (6 bases). The germline V gene encodes CDR1 GTSNPN and CDR2 SVGIG (reference sequence). Trimming pared 1 base from V and 8 bases from J, leaving 15 bases between. This CDR3 region has 15 residues.

The chain links TRBV18 to TRBJ2-3; 8 nucleotides match TRBD2. With 0 bases clipped from V and 6 bases from J, the junction kept 5 bases outside the gene matches. Germline CDR1 and CDR2: KGHSH and LQKENI. The CDR3 is made up of 15 amino acids. In DNA form, the CDR3 reads TGTGCCAGCTCACCACCTGGCGTAGCGGGGGATACGCAGTATTTT. It translates to CASSPPGVAGDTQYF.